This T cell receptor (beta chain) appears in the sequencing data of a study of identifying expanded T cells in peripheral blood. During the collection period, no donor immune events like infections were recorded. Turning to this clone: The target antigen is unknown.

CDR3 length: 14 amino acids. CDR1 and CDR2 from the germline V gene are MNHNS and SASEGT. Trimming took 7 bases from V and 10 from J; bases not matched to a gene: 8. Sequencing used immunoSEQ multiplex PCR; TCRdb keeps in-frame clones, though not all of them. This repertoire shows some 77,000 clones, approximately 90% found once; its top ten account for roughly 19%. Study-level points and caveats: Technical replicates showed approximately 1.2 changed clones; two weeks about 16; four weeks 19. Approximately 2-week clone count variance significantly increased as total template count grew.

This sequence was found in a person aged 18-70 years in good health. The rearrangement uses TRBV6-1 and TRBJ1-6; TRBD1 agrees at 9 bases. The sample was blood. CDR3 coding DNA: TGTGCCAGCACCTGGGACAGGGAGTACTCACCCCTCCACTTT. Translated, it gives CASTWDREYSPLHF.